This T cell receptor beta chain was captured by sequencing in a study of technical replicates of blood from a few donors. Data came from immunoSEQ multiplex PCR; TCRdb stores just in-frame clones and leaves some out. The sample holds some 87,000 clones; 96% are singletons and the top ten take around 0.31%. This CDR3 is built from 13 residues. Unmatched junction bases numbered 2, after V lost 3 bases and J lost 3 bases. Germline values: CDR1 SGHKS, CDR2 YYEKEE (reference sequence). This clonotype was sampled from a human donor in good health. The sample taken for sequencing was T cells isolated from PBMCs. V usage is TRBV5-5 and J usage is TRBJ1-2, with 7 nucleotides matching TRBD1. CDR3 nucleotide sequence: TGTGCCAGCAGCTGGGGGACAGACTATGGCTACACCTTC. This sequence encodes CASSWGTDYGYTF.